In its sample, the clone carrying this T cell receptor beta chain was seen a few times. The antigen is not known. CDR1 is MNHNS and CDR2 is SASEGT in the germline V gene. The ends were cut back, 2 bases at V and 2 bases at J, with 9 bases in the middle. The CDR3 contains 14 residues. MiXCR, applied by TCRdb to the RT-PCR reads, yields one record per CDR3 protein. The data hold about 570,000 distinct CDR3 sequences, with about 11% observed a single time. This record comes from a study of response to subunit inactivated influenza vaccine. Study findings and constraints: The study's authors posited that every seasonal influenza vaccination enlists few new T cells.

The same sample was also studied in work on T cells expressing NK-cell markers. Turning to that study: TCR beta cDNA was generated via 5'RACE template switching incorporating UMIs. According to the study, TCR beta repertoires originated from sorted CD3+CD56+NKG2C+, CD3+CD56+NKG2C- and CD3+CD56-NKG2C+ T cells. The study found dominant NKG2C+ clonotypes at roughly 1.0-7.0% of CD8+ T cells in roughly six donors.

Sequencing used PBMCs from blood, obtained on the day of vaccination. The rearrangement links TRBV6-1 to TRBJ2-5; weak D call: TRBD2 (5 bases). This receptor was obtained from a man aged 45-65 years who received an inactivated influenza vaccine. The CDR3 DNA reads TGTGCCAGCAGTGAATCGCGGGTTCAAGAGACCCAGTACTTC. It codes for CASSESRVQETQYF.